The source of this T cell receptor beta chain is a study of blood T cell repertoires in COVID-19. About the study: COVID-19 samples collected from the United States, Italy and Spain covered acute and convalescent phases. The cDNA or gDNA used as material had been derived from T cells, B-cell-depleted T cells, or PBMCs.

This CDR3 spans 14 amino acids. Germline CDR1 SGHTA, CDR2 FQGNSA. V gave up 2 bases and J gave up 6 bases, with 11 bases separating them. Per the authors' pipeline: Nucleated cell number was recorded as an estimate derived from reference gene primer amplification. Sequenced by immunoSEQ multiplex PCR; TCRdb stores in-frame clones only, minus some. That table supplies the V and J calls and clone size; D and trimming were determined from the DNA. The table includes some 230,000 clones, approximately 83% detected once. This clone was detected a few times. The origin of this receptor is an older woman with acute or convalescent COVID-19. The sample was peripheral blood. The chain uses TRBV7-2 and TRBJ2-1; D not resolved. The CDR3 here is CASSLSPSSNEQFF. The CDR3 DNA is TGTGCCAGCAGCTTAAGCCCTAGTAGCAATGAGCAGTTCTTC.